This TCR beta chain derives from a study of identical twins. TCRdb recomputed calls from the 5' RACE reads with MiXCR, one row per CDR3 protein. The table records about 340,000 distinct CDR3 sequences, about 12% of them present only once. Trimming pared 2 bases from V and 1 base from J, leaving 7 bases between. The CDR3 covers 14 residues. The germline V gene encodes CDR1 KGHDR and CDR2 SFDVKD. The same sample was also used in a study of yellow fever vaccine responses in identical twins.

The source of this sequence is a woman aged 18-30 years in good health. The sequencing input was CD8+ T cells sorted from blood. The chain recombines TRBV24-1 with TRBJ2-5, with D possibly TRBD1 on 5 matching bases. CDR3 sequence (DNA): TGTGCCACCAGTGATTCCGACAGCCAAGAGACCCAGTACTTC. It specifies CATSDSDSQETQYF.